These 31 T cell receptor beta chains share one sample of origin, sequenced in a study of cytomegalovirus exposure and HLA in healthy donors. PCR primers comprised 60 Vbeta and 13 Jbeta primers. The assay was immunoSEQ multiplex PCR, and TCRdb's table has in-frame clones only and misses some. Among over 95,000 clones listed, just under 75% were seen once. Sequencing was done on a sample of PBMCs. These receptors all come from a human donor in good health.

The V and J genes are TRBV5-6 and TRBJ2-1, with 12 bases matching TRBD2. V lost 2 bases, J lost 4 bases, and 4 bases stayed unmatched. The CDR3 has 16 amino acids. In germline, CDR1 is SGHDT, CDR2 YYEEEE. The CDR3 sequence is CASSFRTSGTYNEQFF. Written as DNA, the CDR3 is TGTGCCAGCAGCTTCCGGACTAGCGGGACGTACAATGAGCAGTTCTTC.

This clone was detected only a few times. The chain has TRBV4-1 and TRBJ1-4, with TRBD1 identical over 7 bases. V was pared by 4 bases and J by 6 bases, with 11 bases of the junction left unmatched. The CDR3 length is 16 residues. CDR1 is MGHRA, CDR2 YSYEKL, per germline. The CDR3 reads CASSPSDRTWDEKLFF. Here the CDR3 DNA reads TGCGCCAGCAGCCCCTCGGACAGGACTTGGGATGAAAAACTGTTTTTT.

This clone was counted between two and nine times. The chain is built from TRBV5-6 and TRBJ1-2; D gene uncertain. This CDR3 has 11 residues. Deletions cut 3 bases from V and 5 bases from J, with 5 bases between. The germline V gene encodes CDR1 SGHDT and CDR2 YYEEEE. The DNA of the CDR3 is TGTGCCAGCAGCTCTTTATATGGCTACACCTTC. This codes for CASSSLYGYTF.

This chain links TRBV7-9 with TRBJ1-5; no clear D. Germline CDR1 SEHNR, CDR2 FQNEAQ (reference sequence). There are 13 residues in the CDR3. Trimming removed 6 bases from V and 3 bases from J, with 9 bases in between. The CDR3 here is CASSLAVNQPQHF. DNA for the CDR3: TGTGCCAGCAGTTTGGCGGTCAATCAGCCCCAGCATTTT.

The CDR3 is CASSQEQGYTDTQYF. As DNA, the CDR3 is TGTGCCAGCAGCCAAGAACAGGGGTATACAGATACGCAGTATTTT. V is TRBV4-2 and J is TRBJ2-3; 7 nucleotides match TRBD1. Germline CDR1 reads LGHNA; CDR2 reads YNFKEQ. The CDR3 consists of 15 residues. V was clipped by 0 bases and J by 3 bases; unmatched bases: 3.

This clone was observed a handful of times. J is TRBJ2-5 and V is TRBV11-2, with 12 bases that match TRBD2. The germline gives CDR1 SGHAT, CDR2 FQNNGV. The CDR3 is 15 amino acids. Unmatched junction bases numbered 3, after V lost 3 bases and J lost 4 bases. CDR3 DNA: TGTGCCAGCAGCTTGTCGGGACTAGCGGGAGAGACCCAGTACTTC. It encodes CASSLSGLAGETQYF. Using reference TRBV11-2 and TRBJ2-5 for the parts outside the CDR3, the full variable domain is EAGVAQSPRYKIIEKRQSVAFWCNPISGHATLYWYQQILGQGPKLLIQFQNNGVVDDSQLPKDRFSAERLKGVDSTLKIQPAKLEDSAVYLCASSLSGLAGETQYFGPGTRLLVL.

The chain links TRBV7-2 to TRBJ1-4; TRBD1 is a possible D gene (6 bases). V lost 4 bases to trimming and J lost 8 bases, with 8 bases between them. The CDR3 contains 12 residues. The germline CDR1 and CDR2 sequences are SGHTA and FQGNSA. CDR3: CASSYDREKLFF. CDR3 bases: TGTGCCAGCAGCTACGACAGGGAAAAACTGTTTTTT.

This sequence joins TRBV7-9 and TRBJ2-2, with TRBD1 identical over 7 bases. The CDR3 sequence is 16 residues long. Per the germline V gene, CDR1 is SEHNR and CDR2 is FQNEAQ (reference sequence). Trimming removed 6 bases from V and 5 bases from J; junction bases left unmatched: 12. CDR3 protein: CASRPNTGVKTGELFF. CDR3 sequence (DNA): TGTGCCAGCAGACCAAACACAGGGGTAAAAACCGGGGAGCTGTTTTTT.

This clone showed up just a few times. This chain joins TRBV7-9 and TRBJ2-3; D is unclear. V was pared by 4 bases and J by 1 base, with 12 bases between. This CDR3 spans 15 amino acids. Germline assignment: CDR1 SEHNR and CDR2 FQNEAQ (reference sequence). This CDR3 is CASSWQTWGTDTQYF. The CDR3 nucleotides read TGTGCCAGCAGCTGGCAGACTTGGGGCACAGATACGCAGTATTTT.

The chain employs TRBV10-1 and TRBJ1-5, with 7 bases fitting TRBD1. The germline gives CDR1 WNHNN, CDR2 SYGVQD (reference sequence). V was pared by 6 bases and J by 4 bases, with 9 bases of the junction left unmatched. This CDR3 has 15 residues. The CDR3 DNA reads as TGCGCCAGCAGCGCAACCGGGACAGTGAATCAGCCCCAGCATTTT. Its translation: CASSATGTVNQPQHF.

V is TRBV25-1 and J is TRBJ1-1; maybe TRBD1 (5 bases). Germline V gene lookup returns CDR1 MGHDK and CDR2 SYGVNS. The length of the CDR3 is 15 residues. V dropped 2 bases and J dropped 1 base, with 11 bases sitting between them. For the CDR3, the DNA is TGTGCCAGCAGTGAAAGCAGGACAAAGAACACTGAAGCTTTCTTT. The encoded protein is CASSESRTKNTEAFF.

V and J are TRBV6-6 and TRBJ2-1; TRBD2 might be the D (6 bases). Between the trimmed V and J ends, which lost 5 bases and 0 bases, there was a span of 8 bases. The CDR3 is made up of 14 amino acids. The germline CDR1 and CDR2 sequences are MNHNY and SVGAGI (reference sequence). The CDR3 loop reads CASSGRSSYNEQFF. The CDR3, as DNA: TGTGCCAGCAGTGGGAGGTCCTCCTACAATGAGCAGTTCTTC.

This clone was recorded once. The V and J genes are TRBV11-2 and TRBJ2-7, with 12 bases that match TRBD2. The CDR3 runs 15 residues. Germline trimming cut 8 bases from V and 0 bases from J; bases unmatched to any gene: 5. CDR1 is SGHAT, CDR2 FQNNGV, per germline. CDR3 nucleotides: TGTGCCAGCGAAATGACTAGCGGGAGCTCCTACGAGCAGTACTTC. Translation gives CASEMTSGSSYEQYF. The full variable domain, completed using reference TRBV11-2 and TRBJ2-7, is EAGVAQSPRYKIIEKRQSVAFWCNPISGHATLYWYQQILGQGPKLLIQFQNNGVVDDSQLPKDRFSAERLKGVDSTLKIQPAKLEDSAVYLCASEMTSGSSYEQYFGPGTRLTVT.

The chain carries TRBV10-1 and TRBJ2-3; D gene ambiguous. The CDR3 extends over 15 amino acids. Germline CDR1 reads WNHNN; CDR2 reads SYGVQD (reference sequence). Trimming stripped 2 bases from V and 1 base from J, with 10 bases between. The CDR3 protein is CASSEDERGTDTQYF. The CDR3 DNA follows: TGCGCCAGCAGTGAGGATGAGAGAGGCACAGATACGCAGTATTTT.

CDR3: CASSIPRGTSTDTQYF. CDR3 bases: TGTGCCAGTAGTATACCACGCGGGACTAGCACAGATACGCAGTATTTT. V usage is TRBV19 and J usage is TRBJ2-3; weak D call: TRBD2 (6 bases). The V end lost 2 bases, the J end lost 0 bases, and 12 bases lay between the germline ends. Germline-derived CDR1 and CDR2 are LNHDA and SQIVND (reference sequence). The CDR3 is 16 residues long. Full variable domain (missing parts from reference TRBV19 and TRBJ2-3): DGGITQSPKYLFRKEGQNVTLSCEQNLNHDAMYWYRQDPGQGLRLIYYSQIVNDFQKGDIAEGYSVSREKKESFPLTVTSAQKNPTAFYLCASSIPRGTSTDTQYFGPGTRLTVL.

This chain links TRBV27 with TRBJ1-6; D might be TRBD1 (5 bases). Per germline, CDR1 MNHEY and CDR2 SMNVEV (reference sequence). The CDR3 is 16 residues long. V shed 4 bases and J shed 6 bases, with 16 bases lying between them. The CDR3 DNA reads as TGTGCCAGCAGTTCAGTCGTCCCTAGGGGTAATTCACCCCTCCACTTT. This codes for CASSSVVPRGNSPLHF.

The rearrangement joins TRBV29-1 to TRBJ1-3; the D gene is possibly TRBD1 (6 bases). Trimming left V 6 bases short and J 4 bases short, with 13 bases between. CDR3 size: 13 residues. Looked up from germline, CDR1 is SQVTM and CDR2 is ANQGSEA. The CDR3 loop reads CSVLTGSGNTIYF. CDR3 DNA sequence: TGCAGCGTCTTAACAGGGTCAGGAAACACCATATATTTT.

The DNA for the CDR3 is TGTGCCAGCAGCTCTACCGGGACAGGGGGCTCTCAGCCCCAGCATTTT. Translated: CASSSTGTGGSQPQHF. The rearrangement links TRBV7-9 to TRBJ1-5; 12 nucleotides agree with TRBD1. Trimming took 4 bases from V and 6 from J; bases not matched to a gene: 7. This CDR3 region has 16 residues. Germline CDR1 is SEHNR and CDR2 is FQNEAQ (reference sequence).

This clone was observed once. The rearrangement links TRBV6-4 to TRBJ2-2; D is unclear. Per the germline V gene, CDR1 is MRHNA and CDR2 is SNTAGT. CDR3 size: 14 residues. Trimming removed 0 bases from V and 6 bases from J, with 8 bases in between. The CDR3 DNA follows: TGTGCCAGCAGTGACTCTCCGGTAGCCGGGGAGCTGTTTTTT. This translates into CASSDSPVAGELFF.

This clone turned up a few times. The chain couples TRBV10-1 to TRBJ2-1; TRBD1 agrees at 10 bases. The germline V gene encodes CDR1 WNHNN and CDR2 SYGVQD (reference sequence). The J segment lost 4 bases and the V segment lost 3 bases, leaving 3 bases of the junction unmatched. This CDR3 region has 15 residues. CDR3 sequence: CASSDSGQGYNEQFF. Here the CDR3 DNA reads TGCGCCAGCAGTGACTCGGGACAGGGGTACAATGAGCAGTTCTTC.

The V and J genes are TRBV27 and TRBJ2-3; tentative D call: TRBD2 (5 bases). CDR1 is MNHEY and CDR2 is SMNVEV in the germline V gene (reference sequence). CDR3 length equals 16 residues. The V end was cut by 6 bases, the J end by 2 bases, with 18 bases between. The CDR3 reads CASRLRGAVFTDTQYF. Written as DNA, the CDR3 is TGTGCCAGCAGACTTCGTGGAGCGGTCTTCACAGATACGCAGTATTTT.

The table lists this clone with a count of one. The rearrangement joins TRBV10-3 to TRBJ1-5; 11 nucleotides align to TRBD1. This CDR3 contains 16 residues. Germline lookup yields CDR1 ENHRY and CDR2 SYGVKD. V shed 4 bases and J 5 bases; nucleotides not matched to a gene: 7. The CDR3 bases are TGTGCCATCAGTGCCGGACAGGGGGCCCCCCATCAGCCCCAGCATTTT. Its translation: CAISAGQGAPHQPQHF.

This chain connects TRBV5-1 to TRBJ1-1; 10 bases match TRBD1. The CDR3 runs to 15 residues. The germline V gene encodes CDR1 SGHRS and CDR2 YFSETQ. J gave up 4 bases and V 4 bases, and 7 bases lay outside the gene matches. DNA for the CDR3: TGCGCCAGCAGCACCTCTTGGACAGGGGGCACTGAAGCTTTCTTT. Its translation is CASSTSWTGGTEAFF.

CDR3 sequence: CASSQTASGGMRDEQFF. The CDR3 region has the DNA TGTGCCAGCAGCCAAACCGCTAGCGGGGGGATGAGGGATGAGCAGTTCTTC. This sequence joins TRBV4-2 and TRBJ2-1, with 11 positions matching TRBD2. The length of the CDR3 is 17 residues. V lost 2 bases and J lost 8; bases outside the gene matches: 11. The germline gives CDR1 LGHNA, CDR2 YNFKEQ.

The chain couples TRBV5-6 to TRBJ1-6; D unclear. CDR1 and CDR2 (germline): SGHDT, YYEEEE. This CDR3 region has 13 residues. Trimming pared 0 bases from V and 7 bases from J, leaving 5 bases between. The CDR3 bases are TGTGCCAGCAGCTTGGGGCTGAATTCACCCCTCCACTTT. Protein sequence: CASSLGLNSPLHF. Filled out from reference TRBV5-6 and TRBJ1-6, the complete variable domain reads DAGVTQSPTHLIKTRGQQVTLRCSPKSGHDTVSWYQQALGQGPQFIFQYYEEEERQRGNFPDRFSGHQFPNYSSELNVNALLLGDSALYLCASSLGLNSPLHFGNGTRLTVT.

The chain combines TRBV2 with TRBJ1-1; maybe TRBD1 (5 bases). The V end lost 4 bases, the J end lost 1 base, and 19 bases lay between the germline ends. Germline CDR1 SNHLY, CDR2 FYNNEI. The CDR3 spans 17 residues. CDR3 protein: CASSVGNVRGSNTEAFF. The CDR3 DNA reads TGTGCCAGCAGTGTAGGTAACGTTAGGGGCTCGAACACTGAAGCTTTCTTT.

The chain joins TRBV2 to TRBJ1-2, with 8 positions matching TRBD1. V shed 1 base and J 8 bases; nucleotides not matched to a gene: 12. The CDR3 is made up of 16 amino acids. Germline CDR1 is SNHLY and CDR2 is FYNNEI. CDR3 DNA: TGTGCCAGCAGTGAAGGACAGGGGAAGGGGCCTGTCGGCTACACCTTC. Protein: CASSEGQGKGPVGYTF.

This clone appeared a few times. The V call is TRBV11-2, the J call TRBJ2-1; a weak D match, TRBD2 (6 bases). Germline V gene sequence: CDR1 SGHAT, CDR2 FQNNGV. There are 16 residues in the CDR3. The V gene lost 0 bases and the J gene lost 3 bases, with 12 bases spanning the gap. DNA of the CDR3: TGTGCCAGCAGCTTAGATGGGGGGACCAACTACAATGAGCAGTTCTTC. It is translated as CASSLDGGTNYNEQFF.

This clone was counted once. The chain is built from TRBV4-1 and TRBJ2-3; 7 nucleotides line up with TRBD2. The CDR3 spans 14 residues. Germline-derived CDR1 and CDR2 are MGHRA and YSYEKL. The V gene end was trimmed by 4 bases and the J gene end by 5 bases; junction bases not matched to a gene: 6. The CDR3 loop is CASSPRIAGDTQYF. CDR3 bases: TGCGCCAGCAGCCCCCGGATAGCGGGAGATACGCAGTATTTT.

The chain employs TRBV6-6 and TRBJ1-5; possibly TRBD1 for D (5 bases). CDR1 and CDR2 (germline): MNHNY, SVGAGI (reference sequence). Trimming shortened V by 3 bases and J by 9 bases, and 18 bases separated the two germline ends. The CDR3 is 15 amino acids. The CDR3 loop is CASSYGQGPSGPQHF. CDR3 DNA: TGTGCCAGCAGTTATGGGCAGGGCCCCTCTGGGCCCCAGCATTTT.

This chain connects TRBV5-1 to TRBJ1-1; D possibly corresponds to TRBD1 (5 bases). Germline assignment: CDR1 SGHRS and CDR2 YFSETQ. The CDR3 covers 15 residues. The ends were cut back, 0 bases at V and 6 bases at J, with 15 bases in the middle. The CDR3 DNA follows: TGCGCCAGCAGCTTGGAGAGCCGCGGGACCTCTGAAGCTTTCTTT. Translating gives CASSLESRGTSEAFF. Using reference TRBV5-1 and TRBJ1-1 for the parts outside the CDR3, the full variable domain is KAGVTQTPRYLIKTRGQQVTLSCSPISGHRSVSWYQQTPGQGLQFLFEYFSETQRNKGNFPGRFSGRQFSNSRSEMNVSTLELGDSALYLCASSLESRGTSEAFFGQGTRLTVV.